The 18 T cell receptor beta chains below all came from one sample that was sequenced in a study of OX40 agonist ivuxolimab in advanced cancers. Profiled with immunoSEQ multiplex PCR; TCRdb holds only in-frame clones, not every one. The sample lists approximately 60,000 clones; around 81% were seen once. The sequencing here drew on CD4+ or CD8+ T cells sorted from blood, taken in a trial of the OX40 agonist ivuxolimab. The receptors were sampled from an adult with an advanced solid tumor such as melanoma, head and neck, liver or kidney cancer.

The chain uses TRBV2 and TRBJ1-1, with D possibly being TRBD1 (5 bases). V was pared by 3 bases and J by 5 bases, with 22 bases between. CDR1 is SNHLY and CDR2 is FYNNEI in the germline V gene. CDR3 length: 17 residues. As DNA, the CDR3 is TGTGCCAGCAGTGATCGGGACCGGGGCGGGTGGGAAACTGAAGCTTTCTTT. It encodes CASSDRDRGGWETEAFF.

The chain recombines TRBV7-9 with TRBJ1-1; 10 bases are a match to TRBD1. The CDR3 contains 16 residues. Germline V gives CDR1 SEHNR, CDR2 FQNEAQ (reference sequence). Germline trimming cut 5 bases from V and 0 bases from J; bases unmatched to any gene: 6. Here the CDR3 reads CASSKRTGGVNTEAFF. The CDR3 coding sequence is TGTGCCAGCAGCAAAAGGACAGGGGGAGTGAACACTGAAGCTTTCTTT.

The DNA for the CDR3 is TGTGCCAGCAGCCCCCTCCCGGGAGTTCAGACCGGGGAGCTGTTTTTT. Residues: CASSPLPGVQTGELFF. This sequence joins TRBV19 and TRBJ2-2, with D possibly being TRBD2 (6 bases). The CDR3 is 16 residues long. Trimming removed 9 bases from V and 5 bases from J, with 22 bases in between. Germline CDR1 is LNHDA and CDR2 is SQIVND (reference sequence).

This chain connects TRBV6-1 to TRBJ1-2, with 8 bases lining up with TRBD1. The CDR3 sequence is 15 residues long. The germline V gene encodes CDR1 MNHNS and CDR2 SASEGT. The ends lost 7 bases at V and 2 bases at J; junction bases unmatched: 9. The CDR3: CASTPRDRQNYGYTF. The CDR3 nucleotides are TGTGCCAGCACCCCCCGGGACAGGCAAAACTATGGCTACACCTTC.

V usage is TRBV19 and J usage is TRBJ1-2, with D hard to call. Between the trimmed V and J ends, which lost 5 bases and 7 bases, there was a span of 11 bases. The germline CDR1 and CDR2 sequences are LNHDA and SQIVND (reference sequence). The CDR3 is 12 amino acids. The CDR3 DNA reads as TGTGCCAGTAGTCGGGCCGGCGGTGGCTACACCTTC. Translating it yields CASSRAGGGYTF. Full variable domain (missing parts from reference TRBV19 and TRBJ1-2): DGGITQSPKYLFRKEGQNVTLSCEQNLNHDAMYWYRQDPGQGLRLIYYSQIVNDFQKGDIAEGYSVSREKKESFPLTVTSAQKNPTAFYLCASSRAGGGYTFGSGTRLTVV.

The rearrangement uses TRBV5-1 and TRBJ2-2; TRBD2 is a possible D gene (5 bases). Trimming took 2 bases from V and 0 from J, leaving 8 bases between them. The CDR3 contains 15 residues. From germline, CDR1 is SGHRS and CDR2 YFSETQ. CDR3 loop: CASSFRGSNTGELFF. Here the CDR3 DNA reads TGCGCCAGCAGCTTCCGAGGGTCGAACACCGGGGAGCTGTTTTTT.

In DNA form, the CDR3 reads TGTGCCAGCAGCGACAGAGTTTACTCTGGGGCCAACGTCCTGACTTTC. Translating it yields CASSDRVYSGANVLTF. The chain uses TRBV5-8 and TRBJ2-6, with a weak D call TRBD1 (5 bases). Looked up from germline, CDR1 is SGHTS and CDR2 is YDEGEE. The CDR3 totals 16 residues. V dropped 4 bases and J dropped 0 bases, with 11 bases sitting between them.

This clone appeared once. This rearrangement joins TRBV6-4 to TRBJ1-1; D is undetermined. The CDR3 length is 17 residues. The V end lost 5 bases, the J end lost 0 bases, and 19 bases lay between the germline ends. Germline CDR1 MRHNA, CDR2 SNTAGT. In DNA form, the CDR3 reads TGTGCCAGCAGTTATTTCCCAGAAGATCCCATGAACACTGAAGCTTTCTTT. Translation gives CASSYFPEDPMNTEAFF.

The chain couples TRBV7-2 to TRBJ2-1, with 10 bases that match TRBD2. The CDR3 has 15 residues. Trimming at V came to 5 bases and at J to 4 bases, leaving 5 bases not matched to a gene. CDR1 is SGHTA and CDR2 is FQGNSA in the germline V gene. CDR3 sequence reads: CASSRLAGEYNEQFF. CDR3 DNA sequence: TGTGCCAGCAGCCGTCTAGCGGGGGAGTACAATGAGCAGTTCTTC.

The genes are TRBV6-5 and TRBJ1-3; no definite D call. V lost 7 bases, J lost 0 bases, and 10 bases lay in between. Germline loops: CDR1 MNHEY, CDR2 SVGAGI. The CDR3 runs to 14 residues. The CDR3 reads CASKQQSSGNTIYF. The DNA for the CDR3 is TGTGCCAGCAAACAACAGAGCTCTGGAAACACCATATATTTT.

This clone was seen a few times. The chain combines TRBV4-2 with TRBJ1-2; D unclear. The CDR3 consists of 15 residues. The germline CDR1 and CDR2 sequences are LGHNA and YNFKEQ. The V end was cut by 2 bases, the J end by 4 bases, with 14 bases between. The CDR3 DNA sequence: TGTGCCAGCAGCCAACTCAAGGGTGCCTCCTATGGCTACACCTTC. Translation: CASSQLKGASYGYTF.

This sequence joins TRBV5-4 and TRBJ1-1, with 8 bases identical to TRBD1. The CDR3 loop spans 15 amino acids. V dropped 5 bases and J dropped 0; count of bases not matched to a gene: 6. The germline V gene encodes CDR1 SGHNT and CDR2 YYREEE (reference sequence). CDR3 sequence (DNA): TGTGCCAGCAGACGGACAGGGTCGGTGAACACTGAAGCTTTCTTT. This encodes CASRRTGSVNTEAFF.

This clone was counted a few times. The chain is built from TRBV19 and TRBJ1-1; a weak D match, TRBD1 (5 bases). Trimming took 5 bases from V and 1 from J, leaving 11 bases between them. This CDR3 contains 14 residues. In germline, CDR1 is LNHDA, CDR2 SQIVND (reference sequence). CDR3: CASSWGTQNTEAFF. In nucleotides, the CDR3 is TGTGCCAGTAGTTGGGGGACCCAGAACACTGAAGCTTTCTTT.

This chain links TRBV10-2 with TRBJ2-7; D is unclear. This CDR3 has 14 amino acids. Germline CDR1 reads WSHSY; CDR2 reads SAAADI. The V end was cut by 7 bases, the J end by 0 bases, with 13 bases between. CDR3 DNA sequence: TGCGCCAGCAAGGATCGACTCGTCTCCTACGAGCAGTACTTC. Its translation is CASKDRLVSYEQYF.

This clone has just one count. V and J are TRBV30 and TRBJ2-2; 11 nucleotides match TRBD1. This CDR3 has 15 residues. V shed 3 bases, J shed 5 bases, and the junction held 5 bases outside the gene matches. Germline V gives CDR1 GTSNPN, CDR2 SVGIG (reference sequence). The CDR3 DNA reads as TGTGCCTGGAGGGACAGGGGGCTAAGTACCGGGGAGCTGTTTTTT. This encodes CAWRDRGLSTGELFF.

By share, this clone counts as medium-sized. This chain connects TRBV10-2 to TRBJ1-5, with D possibly being TRBD1 (6 bases). V lost 6 bases and J 0 bases, leaving 9 bases between the germline ends. Germline V gene data show CDR1 as WSHSY and CDR2 as SAAADI. The CDR3 has 14 residues. Here the CDR3 DNA reads TGCGCCAGCAGAGCAGGGGCTAGCAATCAGCCCCAGCATTTT. It codes for CASRAGASNQPQHF.

The chain recombines TRBV30 with TRBJ2-3; no clear D. CDR3 size: 11 residues. Trimming took 3 bases from V and 3 from J, leaving 4 bases between them. CDR1 and CDR2 from the germline V gene are GTSNPN and SVGIG (reference sequence). CDR3 nucleotides: TGTGCCTGGAGGAGGACAGATACGCAGTATTTT. Encoded protein: CAWRRTDTQYF.

The rearrangement joins TRBV5-8 to TRBJ2-2; no clear D. The CDR3 covers 16 residues. The germline CDR1 and CDR2 sequences are SGHTS and YDEGEE. V shed 4 bases and J shed 4 bases, with 17 bases lying between them. The CDR3 reads CASSRGPRWGTGELFF. DNA of the CDR3: TGTGCCAGCAGCCGCGGACCTAGGTGGGGCACCGGGGAGCTGTTTTTT. The variable domain in full, completed from reference TRBV5-8 and TRBJ2-2, reads EAGVTQSPTHLIKTRGQQATLRCSPISGHTSVYWYQQALGLGLQFLLWYDEGEERNRGNFPPRFSGRQFPNYSSELNVNALELEDSALYLCASSRGPRWGTGELFFGEGSRLTVL.